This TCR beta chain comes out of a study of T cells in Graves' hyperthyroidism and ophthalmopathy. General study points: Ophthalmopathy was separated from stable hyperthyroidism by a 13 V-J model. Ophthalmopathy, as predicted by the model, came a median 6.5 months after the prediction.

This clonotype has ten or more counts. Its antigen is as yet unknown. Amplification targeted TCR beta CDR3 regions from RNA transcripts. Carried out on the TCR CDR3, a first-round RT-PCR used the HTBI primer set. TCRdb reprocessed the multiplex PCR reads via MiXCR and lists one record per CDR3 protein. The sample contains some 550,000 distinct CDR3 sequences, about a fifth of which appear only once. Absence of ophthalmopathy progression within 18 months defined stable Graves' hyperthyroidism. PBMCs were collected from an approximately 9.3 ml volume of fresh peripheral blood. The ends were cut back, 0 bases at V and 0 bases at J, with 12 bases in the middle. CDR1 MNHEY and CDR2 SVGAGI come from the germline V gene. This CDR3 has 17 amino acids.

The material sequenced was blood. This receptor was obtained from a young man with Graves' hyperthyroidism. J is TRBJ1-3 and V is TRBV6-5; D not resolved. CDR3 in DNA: TGTGCCAGCAGTTACTCTGTGGGCATCCGCTCTGGAAACACCATATATTTT. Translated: CASSYSVGIRSGNTIYF.